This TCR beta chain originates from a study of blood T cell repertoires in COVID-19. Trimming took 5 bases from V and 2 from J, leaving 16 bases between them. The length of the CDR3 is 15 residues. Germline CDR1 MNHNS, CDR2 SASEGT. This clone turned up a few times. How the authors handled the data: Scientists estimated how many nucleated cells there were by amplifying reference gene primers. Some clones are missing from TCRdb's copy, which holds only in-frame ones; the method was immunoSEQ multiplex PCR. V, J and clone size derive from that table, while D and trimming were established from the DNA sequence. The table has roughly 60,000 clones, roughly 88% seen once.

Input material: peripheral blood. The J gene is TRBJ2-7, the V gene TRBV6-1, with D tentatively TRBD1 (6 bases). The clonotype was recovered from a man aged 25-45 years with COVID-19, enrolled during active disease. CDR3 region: CASSTPGQRPYEQYF. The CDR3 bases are TGTGCCAGCAGTACACCCGGACAGAGACCCTACGAGCAGTACTTC.